The 14 T cell receptor beta chains presented below share a single source sample, sequenced in a study of blood T cells in healthy people across ages. A second PCR of 7 to 11 cycles used a sample-barcoded 5' primer and a J-beta primer mix. TCRdb called the 5' RACE reads again in MiXCR, with one record for every CDR3 protein. This sample has about 1,000,000 distinct CDR3 sequences, with 35% to 55% found just once. The sample consisted of blood. Receptors originate from a woman aged 60 to 75 in good health.

The chain is built from TRBV27 and TRBJ2-1; possible D gene TRBD2, 5 bases. The ends were cut back, 1 base at V and 7 bases at J, with 8 bases in the middle. This CDR3 is 13 amino acids long. CDR1 is MNHEY and CDR2 is SMNVEV in the germline V gene (reference sequence). CDR3 in DNA: TGTGCCAGCAGTTTATATCGGGGAAATGAGCAGTTCTTC. The encoded protein is CASSLYRGNEQFF.

The chain employs TRBV6-2 or TRBV6-3 and TRBJ2-3, with TRBD2 matching 8 bases. The CDR3 is 15 amino acids. Germline-derived CDR1 and CDR2 are MNHEY and SVGEGT. Trimming removed 1 base from V and 3 bases from J; junction bases left unmatched: 3. The CDR3 DNA is TGTGCCAGCAGTTACTTCGGGAGGGGGACAGATACGCAGTATTTT. It encodes CASSYFGRGTDTQYF.

Concerning this clonotype: At one end the junction does not follow the germline gene, possibly because of a read error. V usage is TRBV3-1 and J usage is TRBJ2-6, with D uncertain. CDR1 and CDR2 (germline): LGHDT, YNNKEL (reference sequence). The CDR3 is 15 residues long. CDR3 coding DNA: TGTGTCAGCAGCCAAACCTCGAGGGGGGCCAACGTCCTGACTTTC. This codes for CVSSQTSRGANVLTF. Supplemented by reference TRBV3-1 and TRBJ2-6, the full variable domain reads DTAVSQTPKYLVTQMGNDKSIKCEQNLGHDTMYWYKQDSKKFLKIMFSYNNKELIINETVPNRFSPKSPDKAHLNLHINSLELGDSAVYFCVSSQTSRGANVLTFGAGSRLTVL.

The chain couples TRBV4-1 to TRBJ2-7, with a tentative D call TRBD1 (6 bases). Per the germline V gene, CDR1 is MGHRA and CDR2 is YSYEKL. V dropped 2 bases and J dropped 2 bases, with 13 bases sitting between them. The CDR3 extends over 15 amino acids. The CDR3 protein is CASSQNLAGAYEQYF. The CDR3 DNA reads TGCGCCAGCAGCCAAAACCTGGCAGGGGCCTACGAGCAGTACTTC.

The rearrangement links TRBV7-9 to TRBJ2-7; TRBD2 matches at 7 bases. The CDR3 is 16 residues long. The germline V gene encodes CDR1 SEHNR and CDR2 FQNEAQ (reference sequence). Trimming took 5 bases from V and 0 from J; bases not matched to a gene: 10. CDR3 bases: TGTGCCAGCAGCATAGGAGCTAGCGGTAGCTCCTACGAGCAGTACTTC. Its translation: CASSIGASGSSYEQYF.

CDR3 protein: CASSQVFMEYEQYF. The DNA for the CDR3 is TGTGCCAGCAGCCAAGTGTTCATGGAGTACGAGCAGTACTTC. The V gene is TRBV3-1, the J gene TRBJ2-7; D unresolved. Deletions cut 1 base from V and 4 bases from J, with 11 bases between. Germline V gives CDR1 LGHDT, CDR2 YNNKEL (reference sequence). This CDR3 has 14 residues.

The chain recombines TRBV10-1 with TRBJ2-5, with D perhaps assigned TRBD1 or TRBD2 (6 bases each). CDR1 is WNHNN, CDR2 SYGVQD, per germline (reference sequence). V was cut by 0 bases and J by 11 bases, with 22 bases left in between. The CDR3 sequence is 16 residues long. The CDR3 region is CASSESKRQDRREQYF. CDR3 in DNA: TGCGCCAGCAGTGAGTCGAAGAGACAGGACCGACGGGAGCAGTACTTC.

This clonotype was counted at least ten times. The chain uses TRBV5-1 and TRBJ2-5; no definite D call. Germline V CDR1 and CDR2: SGHRS, YFSETQ. This CDR3 spans 14 amino acids. Trimming removed 0 bases at V and 1 base at J, with 7 bases between. The CDR3 reads CASSLAAAQETQYF. The CDR3 DNA sequence: TGCGCCAGCAGCTTGGCGGCAGCCCAAGAGACCCAGTACTTC. The full variable domain, its missing parts supplied by reference TRBV5-1 and TRBJ2-5, is KAGVTQTPRYLIKTRGQQVTLSCSPISGHRSVSWYQQTPGQGLQFLFEYFSETQRNKGNFPGRFSGRQFSNSRSEMNVSTLELGDSALYLCASSLAAAQETQYFGPGTRLLVL.

This clonotype has only a few counts. This rearrangement joins TRBV20-1 to TRBJ2-7; 14 bases are a match to TRBD2. Per the germline V gene, CDR1 is DFQATT and CDR2 is SNEGSKA (reference sequence). The CDR3 has 16 amino acids. The junction had 7 bases not matched to a gene; V was cut back by 3 bases and J by 3 bases. The CDR3 sequence: CSARGTSGSVGYEQYF. The CDR3 region has the DNA TGCAGTGCTAGGGGGACTAGCGGGAGTGTAGGCTACGAGCAGTACTTC.

The J gene is TRBJ2-1, the V gene TRBV5-1, with unresolved D. CDR1 and CDR2 from the germline V gene are SGHRS and YFSETQ. The CDR3 has 15 amino acids. Deletions cut 0 bases from V and 4 bases from J, with 11 bases between. This CDR3 is CASSLEDPNYNEQFF. The DNA of the CDR3 is TGCGCCAGCAGCTTGGAAGATCCGAATTACAATGAGCAGTTCTTC. The full variable domain, completed using reference TRBV5-1 and TRBJ2-1, is KAGVTQTPRYLIKTRGQQVTLSCSPISGHRSVSWYQQTPGQGLQFLFEYFSETQRNKGNFPGRFSGRQFSNSRSEMNVSTLELGDSALYLCASSLEDPNYNEQFFGPGTRLTVL.

The V call is TRBV20-1, the J call TRBJ2-3; 15 bases map to TRBD2. The CDR3 totals 16 residues. Losses at the gene ends were 6 bases for V and 5 bases for J; bases not matched to a gene: 9. CDR1 DFQATT and CDR2 SNEGSKA come from the germline V gene (reference sequence). This CDR3 is CSALTGTSGGIDTQYF. The DNA for the CDR3 is TGCAGTGCCCTGACCGGGACTAGCGGGGGGATAGATACGCAGTATTTT.

The rearrangement joins TRBV7-2 to TRBJ2-4; D might be TRBD2 (5 bases). CDR1 is SGHTA and CDR2 is FQGNSA in the germline V gene. Trimming took off 2 bases at V and 0 bases at J, with 11 bases between the two ends. The CDR3 is 16 amino acids. CDR3 region: CASSLSSGKAKNIQYF. CDR3 DNA: TGTGCCAGCAGCTTATCATCCGGGAAAGCCAAAAACATTCAGTACTTC.

This clonotype turned up a few times. The gene calls are TRBV14 and TRBJ2-1; TRBD1 is a possible D gene (5 bases). This CDR3 spans 14 amino acids. The germline CDR1 and CDR2 sequences are SGHDN and FVKESK. V dropped 6 bases and J dropped 8 bases, with 17 bases sitting between them. CDR3 bases: TGTGCCAGCAGTCAAATGTTGGGGCCGCATGAGCAGTTCTTC. This translates into CASSQMLGPHEQFF.

This clonotype was recorded a few times. The chain couples TRBV29-1 to TRBJ1-2; D is unresolved. CDR3 length equals 14 residues. The germline CDR1 and CDR2 sequences are SQVTM and ANQGSEA. Trimming cost V 3 bases and J 0 bases, with 11 bases left between them. CDR3 sequence reads: CSVDTTNTNYGYTF. The CDR3 DNA is TGCAGCGTTGACACGACAAATACTAACTATGGCTACACCTTC.